This TCR beta chain was sequenced for a study of cytomegalovirus exposure and HLA in healthy donors. General study points: Rarity marked most TCR sequences, yet some public TCRs occurred in many donors. Earlier findings revealed that most TCR beta V segments proved productive either about 87% or about 30% of the time.

Germline V gene lookup returns CDR1 MNHEY and CDR2 SVGAGI. Trimming removed 5 bases from V and 6 bases from J; junction bases left unmatched: 1. The CDR3 length is 12 residues. The PCR used 60 Vbeta and 13 Jbeta primers. In the original workflow: Unique TCR beta chains totaled roughly 79 million in a later count, with roughly 10 million of them shared. TCRdb's table, derived via immunoSEQ multiplex PCR, lists solely in-frame clones and lacks some. V and J calls and clone size are as listed in that table; D and trimming were resolved from the DNA. The sample holds approximately 110,000 clones; over 60% are singletons and the top ten take around 5%. This clone was seen a single time. Its antigen is unknown.

What was sequenced was PBMCs. The receptor's source is a man aged 25-45 years in good health and CMV-seropositive. This chain connects TRBV6-5 to TRBJ2-3; 8 nucleotides agree with TRBD1. Here the CDR3 reads CASSDRGDTQYF. Here the CDR3 DNA reads TGTGCCAGCAGTGACAGGGGCGATACGCAGTATTTT.